This T cell receptor (beta chain) was profiled in a study of T cells in Graves' hyperthyroidism and ophthalmopathy. Looking at the study overall: Peripheral blood samples were taken at initial diagnosis, prior to any treatment.

As regards this clonotype: The antigen is undetermined.

Germline CDR1 is SNHLY and CDR2 is FYNNEI. V was clipped by 7 bases and J by 0 bases, with 10 bases between them. The CDR3 contains 14 residues. Individuals with ophthalmopathy presented a Clinical Activity Score of at least 3, a NOSPECS grade of at least 4 and a duration under 3 months. Study results and limitations: Model output signaled ophthalmopathy a median roughly 6.1 months ahead of onset. Most thyroid clonotypes that were expanded above 0.001 also turned up in blood.

RNA transcripts were the template for amplifying TCR beta CDR3 regions. First-round RT-PCR with HTBI primers amplified the TCR CDR3 region. One entry per CDR3 protein results from TCRdb running MiXCR on the multiplex PCR reads. The sample comprises around 370,000 distinct CDR3 sequences, roughly 20% of which are singletons, and 35% to 45% rests with the top ten. The source material was blood. This receptor was identified in a man younger than 30 with Graves' ophthalmopathy. This chain uses TRBV2 with TRBJ1-5; no reliable D call. The CDR3 DNA sequence: TGTGCCAGCACCTCCTTTTATAGCAATCAGCCCCAGCATTTT. Protein: CASTSFYSNQPQHF. The entire variable domain, with the rest obtained from reference TRBV2 and TRBJ1-5, is as follows: EPEVTQTPSHQVTQMGQEVILRCVPISNHLYFYWYRQILGQKVEFLVSFYNNEISEKSEIFDDQFSVERPDGSNFTLKIRSTKLEDSAMYFCASTSFYSNQPQHFGDGTRLSIL.